These 5 T cell receptor beta chains were all obtained from the same sample, sequenced in a study of blood T cell repertoires in COVID-19. Assay: immunoSEQ multiplex PCR; the TCRdb copy retains only in-frame clones and omits some. This sample has 55,000 to 80,000 clones; 80% to 90% occur once, and the top ten carry roughly 6%. The sequencing sample was made of peripheral blood. These receptors came from a human donor in a cohort sampled during active COVID-19.

V and J are TRBV29-1 and TRBJ2-3, with TRBD2 as a possible D gene (6 bases). V shed 6 bases and J shed 2 bases, with 18 bases lying between them. Germline CDR1 is SQVTM and CDR2 is ANQGSEA. This CDR3 is built from 15 residues. Here the CDR3 DNA reads TGCAGCGTCGGACTTAGCGGTAGTTACACAGATACGCAGTATTTT. Translation gives CSVGLSGSYTDTQYF.

V gene TRBV11-2 combines with J gene TRBJ2-7, with 10 nucleotides matching TRBD2. The CDR3 runs 13 residues. Trimming cost V 3 bases and J 6 bases; bases outside gene matches: 2. Per the germline V gene, CDR1 is SGHAT and CDR2 is FQNNGV. This chain's CDR3 is CASSFERGGEQYF. DNA of the CDR3: TGTGCCAGCAGCTTCGAGCGGGGGGGCGAGCAGTACTTC.

V is TRBV4-2 and J is TRBJ1-4, with a weak D call TRBD1 (5 bases). Per germline, CDR1 LGHNA and CDR2 YNFKEQ. The germline V and J ends were trimmed by 2 bases and 3 bases, with 10 bases remaining between them. The CDR3 runs to 15 residues. CDR3 bases: TGTGCCAGCAGCCAAAACCCGGGGGCTAATGAAAAACTGTTTTTT. Translation gives CASSQNPGANEKLFF.

The chain links TRBV27 to TRBJ1-6; 8 nucleotides agree with TRBD1. The V segment lost 5 bases and the J segment 5 bases; nucleotides outside the gene matches: 14. CDR3 length equals 18 residues. In germline, CDR1 is MNHEY, CDR2 SMNVEV (reference sequence). DNA for the CDR3: TGTGCCAGCAGTCCCGGACAGGGAGGAGGTGGGAATAATTCACCCCTCCACTTT. Translated: CASSPGQGGGGNNSPLHF.

The J gene is TRBJ2-3, the V gene TRBV2; D gene unclear. Germline-derived CDR1 and CDR2 are SNHLY and FYNNEI. The V end was cut by 3 bases, the J end by 2 bases, with 9 bases between. This CDR3 region has 14 residues. CDR3 bases: TGTGCCAGCAGTGAGGTCACTGACACAGATACGCAGTATTTT. Its translation is CASSEVTDTDTQYF. The full variable domain, in which reference TRBV2 and TRBJ2-3 provide the parts outside the CDR3, is EPEVTQTPSHQVTQMGQEVILRCVPISNHLYFYWYRQILGQKVEFLVSFYNNEISEKSEIFDDQFSVERPDGSNFTLKIRSTKLEDSAMYFCASSEVTDTDTQYFGPGTRLTVL.